This T cell receptor (beta chain) was captured by sequencing in a study of blood T cell repertoires in COVID-19. Study summary: The United States, Italy and Spain provided the acute and convalescent COVID-19 samples. T cells, B-cell-depleted T cells, or PBMCs supplied cDNA or gDNA.

Germline V gives CDR1 LNHNV, CDR2 YYDKDF (reference sequence). V gave up 2 bases and J gave up 5 bases; unmatched junction bases: 4. The length of the CDR3 is 15 residues. In the original workflow: Scientists estimated how many nucleated cells there were by amplifying reference gene primers. Clones were read by immunoSEQ multiplex PCR, and TCRdb kept only the in-frame ones, dropping some. The D gene and trimming were derived from the DNA, and the V and J assignments and clone size from that table. The data contain 200,000 to 300,000 clones, about 82% of them singletons. Sequencing used peripheral blood. The TCR sequence derives from a woman in her fifties or sixties with active or convalescent COVID-19. The chain is built from TRBV15 and TRBJ2-2; 8 bases are a match to TRBD1. CDR3 protein: CATSRSGQGTGELFF. The CDR3 bases are TGTGCCACCAGCAGATCCGGACAGGGTACCGGGGAGCTGTTTTTT.